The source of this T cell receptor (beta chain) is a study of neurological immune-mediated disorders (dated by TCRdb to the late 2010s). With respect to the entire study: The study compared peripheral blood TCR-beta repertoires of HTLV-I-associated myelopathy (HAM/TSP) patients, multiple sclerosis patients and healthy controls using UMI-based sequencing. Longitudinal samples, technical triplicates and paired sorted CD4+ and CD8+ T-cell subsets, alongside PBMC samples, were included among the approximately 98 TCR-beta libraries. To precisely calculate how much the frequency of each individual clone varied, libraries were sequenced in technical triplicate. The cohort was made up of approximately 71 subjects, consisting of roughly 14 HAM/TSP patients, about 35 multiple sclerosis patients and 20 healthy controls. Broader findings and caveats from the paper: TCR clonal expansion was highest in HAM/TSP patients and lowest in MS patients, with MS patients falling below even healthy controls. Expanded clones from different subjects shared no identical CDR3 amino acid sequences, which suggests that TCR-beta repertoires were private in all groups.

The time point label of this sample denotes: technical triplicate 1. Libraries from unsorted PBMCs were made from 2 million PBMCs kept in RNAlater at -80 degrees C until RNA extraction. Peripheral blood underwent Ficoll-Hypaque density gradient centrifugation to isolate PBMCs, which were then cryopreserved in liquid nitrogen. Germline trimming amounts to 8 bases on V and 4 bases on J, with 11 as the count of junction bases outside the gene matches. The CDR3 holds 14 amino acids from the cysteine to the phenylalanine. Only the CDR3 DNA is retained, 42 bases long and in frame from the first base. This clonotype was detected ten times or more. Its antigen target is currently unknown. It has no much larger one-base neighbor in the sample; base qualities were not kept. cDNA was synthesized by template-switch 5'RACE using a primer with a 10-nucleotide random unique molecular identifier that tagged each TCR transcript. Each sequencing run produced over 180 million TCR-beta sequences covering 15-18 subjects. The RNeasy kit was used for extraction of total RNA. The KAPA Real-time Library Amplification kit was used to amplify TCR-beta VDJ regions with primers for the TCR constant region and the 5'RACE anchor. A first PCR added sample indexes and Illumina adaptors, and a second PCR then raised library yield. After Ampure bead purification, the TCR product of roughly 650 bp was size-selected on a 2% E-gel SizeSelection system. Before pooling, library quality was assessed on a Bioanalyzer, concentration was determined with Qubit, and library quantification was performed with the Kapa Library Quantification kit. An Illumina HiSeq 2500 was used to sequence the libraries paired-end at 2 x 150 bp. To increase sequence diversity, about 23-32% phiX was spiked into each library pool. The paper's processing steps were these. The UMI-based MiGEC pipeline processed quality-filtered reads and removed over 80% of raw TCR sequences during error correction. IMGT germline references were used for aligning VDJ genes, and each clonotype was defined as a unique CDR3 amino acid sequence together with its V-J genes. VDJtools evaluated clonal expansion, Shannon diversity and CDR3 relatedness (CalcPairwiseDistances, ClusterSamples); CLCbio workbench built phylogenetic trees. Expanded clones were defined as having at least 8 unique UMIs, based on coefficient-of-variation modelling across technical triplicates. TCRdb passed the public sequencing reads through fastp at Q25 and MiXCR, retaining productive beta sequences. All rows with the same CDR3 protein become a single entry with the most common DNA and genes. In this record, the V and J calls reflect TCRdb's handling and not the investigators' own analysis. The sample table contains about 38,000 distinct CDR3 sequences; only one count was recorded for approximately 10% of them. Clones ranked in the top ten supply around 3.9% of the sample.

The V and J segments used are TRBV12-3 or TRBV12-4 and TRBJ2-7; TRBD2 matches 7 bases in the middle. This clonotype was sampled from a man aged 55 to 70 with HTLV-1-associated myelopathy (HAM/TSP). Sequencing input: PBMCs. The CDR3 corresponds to CASAQLASGYEQYF. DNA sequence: TGTGCCAGCGCCCAACTAGCGTCGGGTTACGAGCAGTACTTC.